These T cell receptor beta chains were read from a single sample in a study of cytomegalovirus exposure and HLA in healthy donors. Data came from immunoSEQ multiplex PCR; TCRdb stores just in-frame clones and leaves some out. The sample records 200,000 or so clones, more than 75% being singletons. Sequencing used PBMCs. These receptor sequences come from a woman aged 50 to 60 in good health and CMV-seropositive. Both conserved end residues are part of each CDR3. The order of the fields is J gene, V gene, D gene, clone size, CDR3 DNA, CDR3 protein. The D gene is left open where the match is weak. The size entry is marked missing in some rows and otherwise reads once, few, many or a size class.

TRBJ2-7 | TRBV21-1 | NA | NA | TGTGCCACCCCTGGGGGCAGCCCCTACGAGCAGTACTTC | CATPGGSPYEQYF
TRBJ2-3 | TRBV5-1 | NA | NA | TGCGCCAGCAGCTTGTCCCCTCAGGGGGCGGGGGGCACAGATACGCAGTATTTT | CASSLSPQGAGGTDTQYF
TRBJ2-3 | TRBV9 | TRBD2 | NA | TGTGCCAGCAGCCCTCGGACTAGCGGGAACCGTCATACGCAGTATTTT | CASSPRTSGNRHTQYF
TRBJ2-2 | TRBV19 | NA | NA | TGTGCCACCAGAAACAGGGAAAGCACCGGGGAGCTGTTTTTT | CATRNRESTGELFF
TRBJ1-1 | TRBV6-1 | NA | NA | TGTGCCAGTGTCCGGAACACTGAAGCTTTCTTT | CASVRNTEAFF
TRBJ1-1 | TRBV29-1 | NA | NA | TGCAGCGTTGAGAGGCAAGTGAACACTGAAGCTTTCTTT | CSVERQVNTEAFF
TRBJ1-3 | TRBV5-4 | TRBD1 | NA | TGTGCCAGCAGCTTTGGACAGGTCTCTGGAAACACCATATATTTT | CASSFGQVSGNTIYF
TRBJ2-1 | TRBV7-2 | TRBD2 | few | TGTGCCAGCAGCTTAGTTAGCGGGACCTACAATGAGCAGTTCTTC | CASSLVSGTYNEQFF
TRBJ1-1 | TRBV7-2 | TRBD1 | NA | TGTGCCAGCAGCTCGACAGGGCGGAACACTGAAGCTTTCTTT | CASSSTGRNTEAFF
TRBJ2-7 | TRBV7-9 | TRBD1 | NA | TGTGCCAGCAGCGCCGGGACAGGGTCCTACGAGCAGTACTTC | CASSAGTGSYEQYF
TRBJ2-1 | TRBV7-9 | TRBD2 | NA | TGTGCCAGCAGCGTAGCGGGGGCCGGGAATGAGCAGTTCTTC | CASSVAGAGNEQFF